The next 6 T cell receptor beta chains were all read from a single sample in a study of identical twins. TCRdb re-derived calls from the 5' RACE reads in MiXCR, one entry per CDR3 protein. The sample lists 250,000 to 300,000 distinct CDR3 sequences, around 8% occurring once. Separately, the same data were catalogued under a study of yellow fever vaccine responses in identical twins.

The specimen was CD8+ T cells sorted from blood. These receptors originate from a young woman in good health.

The genes are TRBV7-3 and TRBJ1-1; D not certain. Germline-derived CDR1 and CDR2 are SGHTA and FQGTGA. The CDR3 consists of 15 residues. Trimming shortened V by 5 bases and J by 0 bases, and 13 bases separated the two germline ends. This CDR3 reads CASSLSDNLNTEAFF. The CDR3 DNA sequence: TGTGCCAGCAGCCTAAGCGACAATCTGAACACTGAAGCTTTCTTT. Full variable domain (missing parts from reference TRBV7-3 and TRBJ1-1): GAGVSQTPSNKVTEKGKYVELRCDPISGHTALYWYRQSLGQGPEFLIYFQGTGAADDSGLPNDRFFAVRPEGSVSTLKIQRTERGDSAVYLCASSLSDNLNTEAFFGQGTRLTVV.

The chain carries TRBV5-8 and TRBJ2-7, with D tentatively TRBD1 (5 bases). Trimming took off 4 bases at V and 6 bases at J, with 14 bases between the two ends. Germline V lookup: CDR1 SGHTS, CDR2 YDEGEE. CDR3 length: 13 amino acids. In DNA form, the CDR3 reads TGTGCCAGCAGCGCGCGCAGGGAACGCGAGCAGTACTTC. Its translation: CASSARREREQYF.

Only a few counts were recorded for this clonotype. The V and J genes are TRBV7-8 and TRBJ2-3; 13 nucleotides line up with TRBD2. J gave up 8 bases and V 5 bases, and 4 bases lay outside the gene matches. Germline V gene data show CDR1 as SGHVS and CDR2 as FQNEAQ. This CDR3 is built from 14 residues. The CDR3 loop reads CASSRLAGGSTQYF. The CDR3 coding sequence is TGTGCCAGCAGCCGACTAGCGGGAGGTTCTACGCAGTATTTT.

This clonotype was seen more than once but under ten times. V usage is TRBV4-3 and J usage is TRBJ1-1; D is unclear. The CDR3 is 13 residues long. Germline V CDR1 and CDR2: LGHNA, YSLEER. V was shortened by 0 bases and J by 4 bases, with 6 bases between the two germline ends. The CDR3 region is CASSQDRFTEAFF. CDR3 nucleotide sequence: TGCGCCAGCAGCCAAGATCGATTCACTGAAGCTTTCTTT.

This clonotype has only a few counts. The V call is TRBV20-1, the J call TRBJ2-5; TRBD2 agrees at 7 bases. The CDR3 runs to 15 residues. Germline V gene sequence: CDR1 DFQATT, CDR2 SNEGSKA (reference sequence). Germline trimming cut 3 bases from V and 7 bases from J; bases unmatched to any gene: 14. Written as DNA, the CDR3 is TGCAGTGCTAGCGGGACTATCCCCGCCTTAGGGACCCAGTACTTC. Translation: CSASGTIPALGTQYF.

The DNA of the CDR3 is TGCGCCAGCAGCCAAGATGGGACTAGCGGGTCGCAAGAGACCCAGTACTTC. Its translation is CASSQDGTSGSQETQYF. The chain combines TRBV4-3 with TRBJ2-5; 12 nucleotides agree with TRBD2. The junction had 4 bases not matched to a gene; V was cut back by 0 bases and J by 2 bases. Germline-derived CDR1 and CDR2 are LGHNA and YSLEER. The CDR3 sequence is 17 residues long.